The sample holds many counts of the clone carrying this T cell receptor beta chain. Antigen unknown. This record comes from a study of spatial heterogeneity in lung cancer. In the study overall: Each distinct TCR and UMI combination averaged more than ten appearances in raw reads.

TCRdb reprocessed the 5' RACE reads via MiXCR and lists one record per CDR3 protein. The sample contains around 18,000 distinct CDR3 sequences, 9.2% of which appear only once. As for time point: blood at routine non-recurrence follow-up after resection. No cell sorting; template was whole RNA from tumor, lung tissue or PBMC. Study observations and caveats: Ubiquitous expanded tumor TCRs were seen in blood more at resection than at follow-up.

Sequencing was performed on PBMCs, taken at follow-up. This clonotype originated in a male donor with early-stage non-small cell lung cancer.

CDR3: CASSFGHLGTEAFF. For the CDR3, the DNA is TGTGCCAGCAGTTTTGGACACCTTGGGACTGAAGCTTTCTTT. The rearrangement joins TRBV12-3 or TRBV12-4 to TRBJ1-1; tentative D call: TRBD1 (5 bases). CDR3 length: 14 amino acids. Trimming took 3 bases from V and 5 from J, leaving 13 bases between them.